These 3 T cell receptor beta chains were all obtained from the same sample, sequenced in a study of shared clonotypes between healthy human individuals. Repertoires were generated with immunoSEQ multiplex PCR, while TCRdb's copy carries only in-frame clones and drops some. This table holds 950,000 to 1,100,000 clones, more than 75% found once. Sequencing was carried out using memory CD4+ T cells from PBMCs. Subset reported: CD45RA-negative fraction. The receptors were gathered from a man between 18 and 35 years old in good health. Some clones in this sample may be carry-over from other donors' samples.

This chain uses TRBV18 with TRBJ1-1; D might be TRBD1 (5 bases). CDR1 and CDR2 from the germline V gene are KGHSH and LQKENI. There are 15 residues in the CDR3. The ends were cut back, 2 bases at V and 2 bases at J, with 12 bases in the middle. CDR3 loop: CASSPRRGVNTEAFF. CDR3 coding DNA: TGTGCCAGCTCACCAAGACGAGGGGTCAACACTGAAGCTTTCTTT.

The chain combines TRBV5-4 with TRBJ2-3; 14 nucleotides agree with TRBD2. V gave up 4 bases and J gave up 2 bases; unmatched junction bases: 6. The V gene's germline CDR1 is SGHNT and CDR2 YYREEE (reference sequence). The CDR3 runs to 17 residues. The CDR3 nucleotides read TGTGCCAGCAGCCGAAGGACTAGCGGGGGGTACACAGATACGCAGTATTTT. It specifies CASSRRTSGGYTDTQYF.

The rearrangement uses TRBV19 and TRBJ2-5, with D maybe TRBD1 (6 bases). Per the germline V gene, CDR1 is LNHDA and CDR2 is SQIVND (reference sequence). This CDR3 region has 14 residues. Trimming left V 1 base short and J 4 bases short, with 10 bases between. CDR3 sequence (DNA): TGTGCCAGTAGTATAGTGGGGGCTTCAGAGACCCAGTACTTC. Translated: CASSIVGASETQYF.